These T cell receptor beta chains were read from a single sample in a study of cytomegalovirus exposure and HLA in healthy donors. TCRdb's table, derived via immunoSEQ multiplex PCR, lists solely in-frame clones and lacks some. The table includes 120,000 to 150,000 clones, around 73% detected once. The sequenced material came from PBMCs. All receptors come from a middle-aged woman in good health and CMV-seronegative. Both conserved end residues are part of each CDR3. D genes are given only for firm matches. Size is omitted from some rows. Given values are once, few, many or a class for expanded clones.

D gene: NA
V gene: TRBV10-1
clone size: NA
J gene: TRBJ1-1
CDR3 protein: CASSENAGTEAFF
CDR3 DNA: TGCGCCAGCAGTGAAAACGCGGGGACGGAAGCTTTCTTT

D gene: NA
V gene: TRBV5-6
clone size: NA
J gene: TRBJ1-3
CDR3 protein: CASSTSWELHSGNTIYF
CDR3 DNA: TGTGCCAGCAGCACTAGTTGGGAGCTTCACTCTGGAAACACCATATATTTT

D gene: NA
V gene: TRBV6-1
clone size: few
J gene: TRBJ2-1
CDR3 protein: CASSDPGNEQFF
CDR3 DNA: TGTGCCAGCAGTGATCCGGGGAATGAGCAGTTCTTC

D gene: TRBD1
V gene: TRBV27
clone size: NA
J gene: TRBJ1-4
CDR3 protein: CASTTGQGNEKLFF
CDR3 DNA: TGTGCCAGCACAACGGGACAGGGGAATGAAAAACTGTTTTTT

D gene: TRBD1
V gene: TRBV18
clone size: NA
J gene: TRBJ1-6
CDR3 protein: CASSPDRVGSPLHF
CDR3 DNA: TGTGCCAGCTCACCGGACAGGGTTGGATCACCCCTCCACTTT

D gene: NA
V gene: TRBV7-9
clone size: NA
J gene: TRBJ1-1
CDR3 protein: CASSSTDSTNTEAFF
CDR3 DNA: TGTGCCAGCAGCTCGACGGACAGTACGAACACTGAAGCTTTCTTT

D gene: TRBD2
V gene: TRBV27
clone size: NA
J gene: TRBJ2-1
CDR3 protein: CASSHGLAGDEQFF
CDR3 DNA: TGTGCCAGCAGTCATGGACTAGCGGGGGATGAGCAGTTCTTC

D gene: TRBD1
V gene: TRBV19
clone size: few
J gene: TRBJ1-2
CDR3 protein: CASSTSSRDRGDGYTF
CDR3 DNA: TGTGCCAGTAGTACCTCAAGCCGGGACAGGGGTGATGGCTACACCTTC

D gene: TRBD1
V gene: TRBV13
clone size: NA
J gene: TRBJ1-2
CDR3 protein: CASSFGDRENYGYTF
CDR3 DNA: TGTGCCAGCAGCTTCGGGGACAGGGAAAACTATGGCTACACCTTC

D gene: TRBD2
V gene: TRBV2
clone size: NA
J gene: TRBJ2-1
CDR3 protein: CASSEGGEQFF
CDR3 DNA: TGTGCCAGCAGTGAGGGGGGGGAGCAGTTCTTC

D gene: TRBD1
V gene: TRBV11-2
clone size: NA
J gene: TRBJ1-4
CDR3 protein: CASRDRGGPTSEKLFF
CDR3 DNA: TGTGCCAGCCGTGACAGGGGGGGGCCGACCAGCGAAAAACTGTTTTTT

D gene: TRBD2
V gene: TRBV4-1
clone size: NA
J gene: TRBJ2-1
CDR3 protein: CASSQQTSGNNEQFF
CDR3 DNA: TGCGCCAGCAGCCAGCAGACTAGCGGAAACAATGAGCAGTTCTTC

D gene: NA
V gene: TRBV27
clone size: NA
J gene: TRBJ2-3
CDR3 protein: CASSPLSKSKDTQYF
CDR3 DNA: TGTGCCAGCAGTCCGCTATCCAAGAGCAAGGATACGCAGTATTTT

D gene: NA
V gene: TRBV5-1
clone size: few
J gene: TRBJ1-6
CDR3 protein: CASSLDAANSPLHF
CDR3 DNA: TGCGCCAGCAGCTTGGATGCCGCGAATTCACCCCTCCACTTT

D gene: TRBD2
V gene: TRBV5-4
clone size: NA
J gene: TRBJ2-1
CDR3 protein: CASSGRLAGEVNEQFF
CDR3 DNA: TGTGCCAGCAGCGGGAGACTAGCGGGGGAGGTCAATGAGCAGTTCTTC

D gene: NA
V gene: TRBV19
clone size: once
J gene: TRBJ2-6
CDR3 protein: CASKSDSRSGANVLTF
CDR3 DNA: TGTGCCAGTAAGTCTGACAGTCGGTCTGGGGCCAACGTCCTGACTTTC

D gene: NA
V gene: TRBV4-2
clone size: few
J gene: TRBJ1-1
CDR3 protein: CASSPKELNTEAFF
CDR3 DNA: TGTGCCAGCAGCCCGAAGGAGTTGAACACTGAAGCTTTCTTT

D gene: NA
V gene: TRBV7-8
clone size: few
J gene: TRBJ1-5
CDR3 protein: CASSLGENQPQHF
CDR3 DNA: TGTGCCAGCAGCTTAGGGGAGAATCAGCCCCAGCATTTT

D gene: NA
V gene: TRBV4-3
clone size: NA
J gene: TRBJ1-3
CDR3 protein: CASSQGTVLGLGNTIYF
CDR3 DNA: TGCGCCAGCAGCCAAGGGACAGTGCTGGGTCTGGGAAACACCATATATTTT

D gene: TRBD2
V gene: TRBV5-1
clone size: few
J gene: TRBJ2-3
CDR3 protein: CASSTGLAGGTDTQYF
CDR3 DNA: TGCGCCAGCAGCACAGGACTAGCGGGGGGCACAGATACGCAGTATTTT

D gene: NA
V gene: TRBV4-3
clone size: NA
J gene: TRBJ1-4
CDR3 protein: CASSRWGRRFKRGEKLFF
CDR3 DNA: TGCGCCAGCAGCCGTTGGGGCCGCCGATTTAAAAGAGGTGAAAAACTGTTTTTT

D gene: TRBD1
V gene: TRBV6-6
clone size: few
J gene: TRBJ2-1
CDR3 protein: CASSNRGLDSYNEQFF
CDR3 DNA: TGTGCCAGCAGTAACAGGGGGCTTGACTCCTACAATGAGCAGTTCTTC

D gene: NA
V gene: TRBV28
clone size: NA
J gene: TRBJ2-3
CDR3 protein: CASTTADTQYF
CDR3 DNA: TGTGCCAGCACAACAGCAGATACGCAGTATTTT

D gene: TRBD2
V gene: TRBV7-7
clone size: NA
J gene: TRBJ2-1
CDR3 protein: CASSRGGPGYNEQFF
CDR3 DNA: TGTGCTAGCAGCCGGGGGGGGCCGGGATACAATGAGCAGTTCTTC

D gene: TRBD1
V gene: TRBV6-1
clone size: NA
J gene: TRBJ1-1
CDR3 protein: CASYYRGMGTEAFF
CDR3 DNA: TGTGCCAGCTACTACAGGGGGATGGGGACTGAAGCTTTCTTT

D gene: TRBD1
V gene: TRBV5-4
clone size: NA
J gene: TRBJ1-2
CDR3 protein: CASSQGVSKDRFLF
CDR3 DNA: TGTGCCAGCAGCCAAGGTGTATCGAAGGACAGGTTCTTATTC

D gene: NA
V gene: TRBV2
clone size: NA
J gene: TRBJ2-2
CDR3 protein: CASSVRLANTGELFF
CDR3 DNA: TGTGCCAGCAGTGTCCGGCTAGCGAACACCGGGGAGCTGTTTTTT

D gene: TRBD1
V gene: TRBV7-8
clone size: NA
J gene: TRBJ1-2
CDR3 protein: CASAASRQGGGFGYTF
CDR3 DNA: TGTGCCAGCGCCGCGTCACGACAGGGGGGAGGCTTCGGCTACACCTTC

D gene: NA
V gene: TRBV7-9
clone size: NA
J gene: TRBJ1-1
CDR3 protein: CASSFMGGGSTEAFF
CDR3 DNA: TGTGCCAGCAGCTTCATGGGAGGTGGAAGCACTGAAGCTTTCTTT

D gene: TRBD1
V gene: TRBV7-8
clone size: NA
J gene: TRBJ1-5
CDR3 protein: CASSFDRVFNQPQHF
CDR3 DNA: TGTGCCAGCAGCTTCGACAGGGTTTTCAATCAGCCCCAGCATTTT

D gene: NA
V gene: TRBV6-5
clone size: few
J gene: TRBJ2-7
CDR3 protein: CASRTGTLAYEQYF
CDR3 DNA: TGTGCCAGCAGAACCGGGACATTGGCCTACGAGCAGTACTTC

D gene: NA
V gene: TRBV2
clone size: NA
J gene: TRBJ2-5
CDR3 protein: CASSPGRAQETQYF
CDR3 DNA: TGTGCCAGCAGCCCGGGAAGGGCCCAAGAGACCCAGTACTTC

D gene: TRBD1
V gene: TRBV28
clone size: NA
J gene: TRBJ1-2
CDR3 protein: CASSTPDRRLGYGYTF
CDR3 DNA: TGTGCCAGCAGTACCCCGGACAGGCGCTTGGGCTATGGCTACACCTTC

D gene: NA
V gene: TRBV27
clone size: once
J gene: TRBJ1-5
CDR3 protein: CASSSRGHSNQPQHF
CDR3 DNA: TGTGCCAGCAGTTCCAGGGGCCATAGCAATCAGCCCCAGCATTTT

D gene: NA
V gene: TRBV5-1
clone size: NA
J gene: TRBJ1-2
CDR3 protein: CASSLGEARPNYGYTF
CDR3 DNA: TGCGCCAGCAGCTTGGGGGAGGCCAGGCCTAACTATGGCTACACCTTC

D gene: TRBD1
V gene: TRBV2
clone size: few
J gene: TRBJ2-2
CDR3 protein: CASKGTGPTGELFF
CDR3 DNA: TGTGCCAGCAAGGGGACAGGGCCCACCGGGGAGCTGTTTTTT

D gene: NA
V gene: TRBV28
clone size: NA
J gene: TRBJ1-6
CDR3 protein: CASSLSQGRWNSPLHF
CDR3 DNA: TGTGCCAGCAGTTTATCCCAGGGAAGGTGGAATTCACCCCTCCACTTT

D gene: NA
V gene: TRBV18
clone size: NA
J gene: TRBJ2-1
CDR3 protein: CASSPDTNYNEQFF
CDR3 DNA: TGTGCCAGCTCACCGGACACTAACTACAATGAGCAGTTCTTC

D gene: NA
V gene: TRBV5-4
clone size: NA
J gene: TRBJ2-7
CDR3 protein: CASSSTGYEQYF
CDR3 DNA: TGTGCCAGCAGTTCTACAGGGTACGAGCAGTACTTC

D gene: TRBD2
V gene: TRBV5-1
clone size: once
J gene: TRBJ2-7
CDR3 protein: CASSLSASGGIYEQYF
CDR3 DNA: TGCGCCAGCAGCTTGTCGGCTAGCGGGGGGATCTACGAGCAGTACTTC

D gene: NA
V gene: TRBV27
clone size: NA
J gene: TRBJ1-1
CDR3 protein: CASSAQGHYTEAFF
CDR3 DNA: TGTGCCAGCAGTGCACAGGGTCACTACACTGAAGCTTTCTTT

D gene: NA
V gene: TRBV6-4
clone size: NA
J gene: TRBJ1-1
CDR3 protein: CASNTLRGGGTEAFF
CDR3 DNA: TGTGCCAGCAATACGTTGAGGGGAGGGGGCACTGAAGCTTTCTTT

D gene: TRBD1
V gene: TRBV9
clone size: NA
J gene: TRBJ1-6
CDR3 protein: CASSAGGTGVNSPLHF
CDR3 DNA: TGTGCCAGCAGCGCCGGGGGGACAGGGGTGAATTCACCCCTCCACTTT

D gene: NA
V gene: TRBV2
clone size: NA
J gene: TRBJ2-1
CDR3 protein: CASSEGVTMTYNEQFF
CDR3 DNA: TGTGCCAGCAGTGAAGGGGTGACAATGACCTACAATGAGCAGTTCTTC

D gene: NA
V gene: TRBV10-1
clone size: few
J gene: TRBJ1-5
CDR3 protein: CASTRTHLSGNQPQHF
CDR3 DNA: TGCGCCAGCACCAGGACACACTTATCAGGCAATCAGCCCCAGCATTTT

D gene: TRBD1
V gene: TRBV6-5
clone size: NA
J gene: TRBJ2-7
CDR3 protein: CASSLGQGIPHEQYF
CDR3 DNA: TGTGCCAGCAGTTTGGGACAGGGTATCCCCCACGAGCAGTACTTC

D gene: TRBD1
V gene: TRBV25-1
clone size: NA
J gene: TRBJ2-7
CDR3 protein: CASSEEWTGVYEQYF
CDR3 DNA: TGTGCCAGCAGTGAAGAATGGACAGGGGTCTACGAGCAGTACTTC

D gene: NA
V gene: TRBV7-2
clone size: NA
J gene: TRBJ1-2
CDR3 protein: CASSSQGSYGYTF
CDR3 DNA: TGTGCCAGCAGCTCTCAGGGGTCCTATGGCTACACCTTC

D gene: TRBD1
V gene: TRBV4-1
clone size: once
J gene: TRBJ2-3
CDR3 protein: CASSQLSGTVSPDTQYF
CDR3 DNA: TGCGCCAGCAGCCAGCTTTCCGGGACAGTCAGTCCAGATACGCAGTATTTT

D gene: TRBD2
V gene: TRBV6-4
clone size: few
J gene: TRBJ2-3
CDR3 protein: CASSASGGAGDTQYF
CDR3 DNA: TGTGCCAGCAGTGCTAGCGGGGGGGCCGGAGATACGCAGTATTTT